These T cell receptor beta chains were read from a single sample in a study of blood T cell repertoires in COVID-19. The assay was immunoSEQ multiplex PCR, and TCRdb's table has in-frame clones only and misses some. The table includes 60,000 to 80,000 clones, around 89% detected once. The sequenced sample consisted of peripheral blood. The receptors originated from a man aged 60 to 75 with acute or convalescent COVID-19. CDR3s include the opening cysteine and the closing phenylalanine or tryptophan. D genes are given only for firm matches. Where a row states a size, it is once, few, many or the class of an expanded clone; other rows omit it.

V: TRBV5-1
J: TRBJ2-7
size: -
D: -
CDR3: CASSLAALALYEQYF
DNA: TGCGCCAGCAGCTTGGCAGCCCTAGCCCTATACGAGCAGTACTTC

V: TRBV5-4
J: TRBJ1-2
size: once
D: -
CDR3: CASSLGESYGYTF
DNA: TGTGCCAGCAGCTTGGGGGAGAGCTATGGCTACACCTTC

V: TRBV4-1
J: TRBJ2-5
size: -
D: TRBD2
CDR3: CASSQPGLGPQETQYF
DNA: TGCGCCAGCAGCCAACCTGGACTAGGACCCCAAGAGACCCAGTACTTC

V: TRBV5-4
J: TRBJ2-1
size: once
D: TRBD1
CDR3: CASSLEDRGNEQFF
DNA: TGTGCCAGCAGCCTGGAGGACAGGGGCAATGAGCAGTTCTTC

V: TRBV5-1
J: TRBJ2-5
size: -
D: TRBD1
CDR3: CASSRTGPETQYF
DNA: TGCGCCAGCAGCAGGACAGGACCAGAGACCCAGTACTTC

V: TRBV19
J: TRBJ2-3
size: -
D: TRBD1
CDR3: CASGQGRTDTQYF
DNA: TGTGCCAGCGGACAGGGCCGCACAGATACGCAGTATTTT

V: TRBV4-2
J: TRBJ2-1
size: -
D: -
CDR3: CASSQERGSSYNEQFF
DNA: TGTGCCAGCAGCCAAGAAAGGGGGTCCTCCTACAATGAGCAGTTCTTC

V: TRBV5-4
J: TRBJ1-2
size: -
D: TRBD1
CDR3: CASAPTGGAVYGYTF
DNA: TGTGCCAGCGCACCAACAGGGGGCGCAGTCTATGGCTACACCTTC

V: TRBV27
J: TRBJ1-1
size: -
D: -
CDR3: CASSFRTKNTEAFF
DNA: TGTGCCAGCAGTTTTAGGACAAAGAACACTGAAGCTTTCTTT

V: TRBV5-1
J: TRBJ2-1
size: -
D: -
CDR3: CASSLALSRVGGYNEQFF
DNA: TGCGCCAGCAGCTTGGCCCTCAGCCGGGTGGGTGGTTACAATGAGCAGTTCTTC

V: TRBV5-3
J: TRBJ1-5
size: -
D: TRBD1
CDR3: CARSRDSVNQPQHF
DNA: TGTGCCAGAAGCCGGGACAGCGTCAATCAGCCCCAGCATTTT

V: TRBV5-4
J: TRBJ2-7
size: -
D: -
CDR3: CASSGTGSYEQYF
DNA: TGTGCCAGCAGCGGTACAGGATCCTACGAGCAGTACTTC

V: TRBV7-9
J: TRBJ1-2
size: -
D: -
CDR3: CASSQTGRGGYTF
DNA: TGTGCCAGCAGTCAAACAGGGAGAGGAGGCTACACCTTC

V: TRBV5-1
J: TRBJ1-1
size: once
D: -
CDR3: CASSLAAGAHTEAFF
DNA: TGCGCCAGCAGCTTGGCCGCGGGGGCCCACACTGAAGCTTTCTTT

V: TRBV18
J: TRBJ2-2
size: -
D: -
CDR3: CASSPDPGNTGELFF
DNA: TGTGCCAGCTCACCAGATCCGGGGAACACCGGGGAGCTGTTTTTT

V: TRBV6-5
J: TRBJ1-4
size: -
D: -
CDR3: CASKQDGATNEKLFF
DNA: TGTGCCAGCAAACAGGACGGAGCAACTAATGAAAAACTGTTTTTT

V: TRBV3-1/TRBV3-2
J: TRBJ2-2
size: -
D: TRBD2
CDR3: CASSYGRGGNTGELFF
DNA: TGTGCCAGCAGCTATGGCCGGGGGGGGAACACCGGGGAGCTGTTTTTT

V: TRBV5-5
J: TRBJ2-2
size: -
D: -
CDR3: CASSLGPQGTGELFF
DNA: TGTGCCAGCAGCCTGGGGCCCCAGGGCACCGGGGAGCTGTTTTTT

V: TRBV27
J: TRBJ1-1
size: -
D: -
CDR3: CASRAGVLNTEAFF
DNA: TGTGCCAGCAGGGCAGGGGTTCTGAACACTGAAGCTTTCTTT

V: TRBV15
J: TRBJ2-7
size: -
D: TRBD1
CDR3: CATSRDRGFDEQYF
DNA: TGTGCCACCAGCAGGGACAGGGGGTTCGACGAGCAGTACTTC

V: TRBV5-1
J: TRBJ2-3
size: -
D: TRBD2
CDR3: CASSEGLAGVTDTQYF
DNA: TGCGCCAGCAGCGAGGGACTAGCGGGAGTCACAGATACGCAGTATTTT

V: TRBV5-1
J: TRBJ1-3
size: -
D: TRBD1
CDR3: CASSWTGYSGNTIYF
DNA: TGCGCCAGCAGCTGGACAGGGTACTCTGGAAACACCATATATTTT

V: TRBV29-1
J: TRBJ1-1
size: -
D: TRBD1
CDR3: CSVIQGASNTEAFF
DNA: TGCAGCGTTATACAGGGGGCGTCGAACACTGAAGCTTTCTTT

V: TRBV4-1
J: TRBJ2-3
size: -
D: TRBD2
CDR3: CASSQNQAGITDTQYF
DNA: TGCGCCAGCAGCCAAAACCAAGCGGGGATCACAGATACGCAGTATTTT

V: TRBV2
J: TRBJ2-7
size: -
D: -
CDR3: CASSDPRGGYEQYF
DNA: TGTGCCAGCAGTGACCCGAGAGGGGGCTACGAGCAGTACTTC

V: TRBV19
J: TRBJ1-2
size: -
D: -
CDR3: CASSPRTEPFYGYTF
DNA: TGTGCCAGTAGTCCCCGGACAGAACCTTTCTATGGCTACACCTTC

V: TRBV18
J: TRBJ1-3
size: -
D: TRBD1
CDR3: CASSPDRAGNTIYF
DNA: TGTGCCAGCTCACCCGACAGGGCCGGAAACACCATATATTTT

V: TRBV20-1
J: TRBJ2-1
size: -
D: -
CDR3: CSALGWDEQFF
DNA: TGCAGTGCACTAGGATGGGATGAGCAGTTCTTC

V: TRBV19
J: TRBJ2-7
size: -
D: -
CDR3: CASSWGHSYEQYF
DNA: TGTGCCAGTAGTTGGGGACACTCCTACGAGCAGTACTTC

V: TRBV13
J: TRBJ1-6
size: -
D: -
CDR3: CASSSGERIGSPLHF
DNA: TGTGCCAGCAGCTCAGGGGAGCGAATCGGCTCACCCCTCCACTTT

V: TRBV29-1
J: TRBJ1-1
size: -
D: -
CDR3: CSVEDLPVTTEAFF
DNA: TGCAGCGTTGAAGATCTTCCGGTTACCACTGAAGCTTTCTTT

V: TRBV6-5
J: TRBJ1-2
size: once
D: -
CDR3: CATTTIGTLYGYTF
DNA: TGTGCCACCACAACAATCGGGACACTCTATGGCTACACCTTC

V: TRBV10-3
J: TRBJ1-1
size: once
D: TRBD1
CDR3: CAISEDRGYTEAFF
DNA: TGTGCCATCAGTGAGGACAGGGGATATACTGAAGCTTTCTTT

V: TRBV27
J: TRBJ2-3
size: -
D: TRBD2
CDR3: CASSRGGFLDTQYF
DNA: TGTGCCAGCAGTCGCGGGGGGTTTTTAGATACGCAGTATTTT

V: TRBV14
J: TRBJ1-1
size: -
D: -
CDR3: CASSQGLTPNTEAFF
DNA: TGTGCCAGCAGCCAAGGACTAACGCCGAACACTGAAGCTTTCTTT

V: TRBV10-3
J: TRBJ1-2
size: -
D: -
CDR3: CASTEGNYGYTF
DNA: TGTGCCAGCACAGAGGGCAACTATGGCTACACCTTC

V: TRBV5-1
J: TRBJ2-6
size: -
D: TRBD2
CDR3: CASSLGGGAAGANVLTF
DNA: TGCGCCAGCAGCTTGGGCGGGGGGGCGGCTGGGGCCAACGTCCTGACTTTC

V: TRBV6-5
J: TRBJ1-2
size: -
D: TRBD1
CDR3: CASSLWEDRGRLGYTF
DNA: TGTGCCAGCAGTTTATGGGAGGACAGGGGGCGTCTTGGCTACACCTTC

V: TRBV10-2
J: TRBJ2-2
size: -
D: -
CDR3: CASSGDTATGELFF
DNA: TGCGCCAGCAGTGGTGACACGGCCACCGGGGAGCTGTTTTTT

V: TRBV19
J: TRBJ2-5
size: once
D: -
CDR3: CASSVEETQYF
DNA: TGTGCCAGTAGTGTGGAGGAGACCCAGTACTTC

V: TRBV6-1
J: TRBJ2-7
size: -
D: TRBD1
CDR3: CASSEGQGAVDEQYF
DNA: TGTGCCAGCAGTGAAGGACAGGGGGCAGTGGACGAGCAGTACTTC

V: TRBV7-2
J: TRBJ1-4
size: -
D: -
CDR3: CASSWWGGNEKLFF
DNA: TGTGCCAGCAGCTGGTGGGGGGGGAATGAAAAACTGTTTTTT